This TCR beta chain was documented in a study of blood T cell repertoires in COVID-19. About the research overall: COVID-19 samples collected from the United States, Italy and Spain covered acute and convalescent phases. The cDNA or gDNA used as material had been derived from T cells, B-cell-depleted T cells, or PBMCs.

The CDR3 consists of 15 residues. In germline, CDR1 is LGHDT, CDR2 YNNKEL (reference sequence). V was pared by 0 bases and J by 4 bases, with 5 bases of the junction left unmatched. Original methodology: Researchers report that nucleated cell counts were estimated from reference gene primer amplification. Produced via immunoSEQ multiplex PCR; TCRdb's table is partial and in-frame only. V, J and clone size derive from that table, while D and trimming were established from the DNA sequence. The sample holds some 120,000 clones; 85% are singletons and the top ten take roughly a quarter. The receptor comes from a woman over 75 with acute or convalescent COVID-19. This chain connects TRBV3-1 (or the pseudogene TRBV3-2) to TRBJ1-2; TRBD1 matches 7 bases. What was sequenced was peripheral blood. The DNA for the CDR3 is TGTGCCAGCAGCCAAGACGAAACAGGGGCCTATGGCTACACCTTC. This codes for CASSQDETGAYGYTF.